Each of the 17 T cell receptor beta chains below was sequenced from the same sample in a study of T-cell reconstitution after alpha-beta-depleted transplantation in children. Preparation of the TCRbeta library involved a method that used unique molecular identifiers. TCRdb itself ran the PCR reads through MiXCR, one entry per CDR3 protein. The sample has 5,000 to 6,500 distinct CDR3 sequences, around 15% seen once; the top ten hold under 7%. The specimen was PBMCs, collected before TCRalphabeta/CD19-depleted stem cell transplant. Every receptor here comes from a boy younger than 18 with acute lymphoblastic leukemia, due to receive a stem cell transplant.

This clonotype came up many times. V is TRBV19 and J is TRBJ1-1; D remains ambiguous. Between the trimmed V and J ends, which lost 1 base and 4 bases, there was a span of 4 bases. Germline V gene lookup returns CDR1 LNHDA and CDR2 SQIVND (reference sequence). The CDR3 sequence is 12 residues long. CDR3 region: CASSIGTTEAFF. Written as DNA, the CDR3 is TGTGCCAGTAGTATAGGTACCACTGAAGCTTTCTTT.

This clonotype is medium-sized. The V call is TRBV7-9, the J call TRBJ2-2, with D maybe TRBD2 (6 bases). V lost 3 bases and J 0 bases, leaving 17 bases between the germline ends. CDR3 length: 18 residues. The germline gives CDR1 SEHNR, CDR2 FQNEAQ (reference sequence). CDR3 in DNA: TGTGCCAGCAGCTTCGTATTTAGCGGTCCCGCGAACACCGGGGAGCTGTTTTTT. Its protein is CASSFVFSGPANTGELFF.

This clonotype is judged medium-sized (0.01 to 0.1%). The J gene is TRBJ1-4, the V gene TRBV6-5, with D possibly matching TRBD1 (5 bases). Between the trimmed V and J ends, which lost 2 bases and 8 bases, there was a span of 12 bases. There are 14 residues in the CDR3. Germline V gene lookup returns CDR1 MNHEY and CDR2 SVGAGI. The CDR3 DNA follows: TGTGCCAGCAGTTACAGGGGATATTCCGAAAAACTGTTTTTT. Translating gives CASSYRGYSEKLFF.

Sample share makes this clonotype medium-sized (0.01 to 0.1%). The CDR3 loop is CASSILGTVGHEQFF. The CDR3, as DNA: TGTGCCAGTAGTATCTTAGGGACAGTGGGCCATGAGCAGTTCTTC. The chain carries TRBV19 and TRBJ2-1, with 7 bases lining up with TRBD1. This CDR3 has 15 residues. The V segment lost 3 bases and the J segment 8 bases; nucleotides outside the gene matches: 10. In germline, CDR1 is LNHDA, CDR2 SQIVND (reference sequence). The entire variable domain, with the rest obtained from reference TRBV19 and TRBJ2-1, is as follows: DGGITQSPKYLFRKEGQNVTLSCEQNLNHDAMYWYRQDPGQGLRLIYYSQIVNDFQKGDIAEGYSVSREKKESFPLTVTSAQKNPTAFYLCASSILGTVGHEQFFGPGTRLTVL.

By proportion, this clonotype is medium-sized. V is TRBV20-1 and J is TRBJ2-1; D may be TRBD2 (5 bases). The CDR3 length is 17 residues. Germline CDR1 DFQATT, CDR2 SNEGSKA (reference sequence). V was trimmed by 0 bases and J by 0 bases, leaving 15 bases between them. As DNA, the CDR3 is TGCAGTGCTAGAGATGTAGCGAAATTCAGCTCCTACAATGAGCAGTTCTTC. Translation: CSARDVAKFSSYNEQFF.

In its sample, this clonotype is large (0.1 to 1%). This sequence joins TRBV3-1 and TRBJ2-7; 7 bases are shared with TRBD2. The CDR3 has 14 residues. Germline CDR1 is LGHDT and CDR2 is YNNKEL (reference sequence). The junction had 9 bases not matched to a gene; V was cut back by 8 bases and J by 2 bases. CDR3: CASGRTSATYEQYF. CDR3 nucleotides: TGTGCCAGCGGCCGCACTAGCGCCACCTACGAGCAGTACTTC.

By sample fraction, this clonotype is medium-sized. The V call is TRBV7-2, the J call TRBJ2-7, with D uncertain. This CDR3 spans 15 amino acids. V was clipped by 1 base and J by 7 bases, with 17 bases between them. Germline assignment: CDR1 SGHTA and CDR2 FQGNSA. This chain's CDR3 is CASSLDPAAVREQYF. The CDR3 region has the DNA TGTGCCAGCAGCTTAGACCCCGCGGCAGTGCGGGAGCAGTACTTC.

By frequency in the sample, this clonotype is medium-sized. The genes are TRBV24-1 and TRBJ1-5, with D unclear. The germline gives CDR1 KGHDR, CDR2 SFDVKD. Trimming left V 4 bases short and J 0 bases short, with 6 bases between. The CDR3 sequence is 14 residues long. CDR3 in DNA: TGTGCCACCAGTGACCATTATAGCAATCAGCCCCAGCATTTT. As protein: CATSDHYSNQPQHF.

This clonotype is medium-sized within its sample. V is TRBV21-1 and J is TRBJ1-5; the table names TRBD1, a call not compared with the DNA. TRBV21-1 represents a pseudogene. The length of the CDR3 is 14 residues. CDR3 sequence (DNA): TGTGCCAGCAGCAAAGACAGGGATCGGCAGCCCCAGCATTTT. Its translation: CASSKDRDRQPQHF.

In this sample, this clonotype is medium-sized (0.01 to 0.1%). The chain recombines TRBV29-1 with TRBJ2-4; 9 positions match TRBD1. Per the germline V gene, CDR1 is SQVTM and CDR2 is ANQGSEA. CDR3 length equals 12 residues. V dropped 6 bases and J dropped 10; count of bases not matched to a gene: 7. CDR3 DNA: TGCAGCGTCCTGGGACAGGGAGGGATTCAGTACTTC. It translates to CSVLGQGGIQYF.

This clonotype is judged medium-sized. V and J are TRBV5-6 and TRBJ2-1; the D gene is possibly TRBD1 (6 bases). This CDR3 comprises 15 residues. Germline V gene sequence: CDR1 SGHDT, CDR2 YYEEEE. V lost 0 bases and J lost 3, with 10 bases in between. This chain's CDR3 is CASSLVQGLYNEQFF. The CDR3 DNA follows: TGTGCCAGCAGCTTGGTACAGGGCCTCTACAATGAGCAGTTCTTC.

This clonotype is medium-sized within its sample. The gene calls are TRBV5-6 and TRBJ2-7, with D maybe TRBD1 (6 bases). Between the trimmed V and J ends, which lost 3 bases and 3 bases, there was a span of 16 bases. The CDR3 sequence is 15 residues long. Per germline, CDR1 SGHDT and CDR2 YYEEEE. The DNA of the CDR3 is TGTGCCAGCAGCTCGGGCCCTAAAGGGGGCTACGAGCAGTACTTC. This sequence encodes CASSSGPKGGYEQYF. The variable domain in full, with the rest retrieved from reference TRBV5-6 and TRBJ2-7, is DAGVTQSPTHLIKTRGQQVTLRCSPKSGHDTVSWYQQALGQGPQFIFQYYEEEERQRGNFPDRFSGHQFPNYSSELNVNALLLGDSALYLCASSSGPKGGYEQYFGPGTRLTVT.

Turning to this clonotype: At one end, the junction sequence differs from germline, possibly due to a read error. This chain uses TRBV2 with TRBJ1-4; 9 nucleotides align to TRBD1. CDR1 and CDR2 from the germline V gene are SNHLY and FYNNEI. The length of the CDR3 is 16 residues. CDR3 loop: CARSRDRAATDEKLFF. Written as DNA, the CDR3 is TGTGCCAGGAGTCGGGACAGGGCAGCAACTGATGAAAAACTGTTTTTT.

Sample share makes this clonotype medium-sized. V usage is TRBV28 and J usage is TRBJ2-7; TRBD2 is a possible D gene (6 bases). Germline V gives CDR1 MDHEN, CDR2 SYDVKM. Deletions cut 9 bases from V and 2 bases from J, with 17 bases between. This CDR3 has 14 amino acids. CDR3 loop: CASGTSISPYEQYF. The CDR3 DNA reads TGTGCCAGTGGGACTTCCATCTCGCCCTACGAGCAGTACTTC.

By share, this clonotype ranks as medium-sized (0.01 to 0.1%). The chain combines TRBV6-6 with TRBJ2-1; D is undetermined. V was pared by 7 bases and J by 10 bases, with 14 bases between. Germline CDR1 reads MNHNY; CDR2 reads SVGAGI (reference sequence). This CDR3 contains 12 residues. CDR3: CASKGPGREQFF. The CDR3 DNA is TGTGCCAGCAAAGGCCCCGGACGGGAGCAGTTCTTC.

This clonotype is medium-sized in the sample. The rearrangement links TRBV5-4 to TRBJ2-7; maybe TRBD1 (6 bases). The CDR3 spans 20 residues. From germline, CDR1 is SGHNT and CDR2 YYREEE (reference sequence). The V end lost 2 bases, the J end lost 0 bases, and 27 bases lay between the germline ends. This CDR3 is CASSLPRQEKSLVNSYEQYF. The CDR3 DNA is TGTGCCAGCAGCTTACCTAGACAGGAAAAGAGTTTGGTTAACTCCTACGAGCAGTACTTC. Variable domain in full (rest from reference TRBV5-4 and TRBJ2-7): ETGVTQSPTHLIKTRGQQVTLRCSSQSGHNTVSWYQQALGQGPQFIFQYYREEENGRGNFPPRFSGLQFPNYSSELNVNALELDDSALYLCASSLPRQEKSLVNSYEQYFGPGTRLTVT.

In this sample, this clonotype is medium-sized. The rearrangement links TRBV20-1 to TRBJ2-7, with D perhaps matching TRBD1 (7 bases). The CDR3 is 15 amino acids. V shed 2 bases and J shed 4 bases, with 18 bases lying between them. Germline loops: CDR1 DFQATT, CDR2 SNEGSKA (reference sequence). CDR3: CSARRGLGDLYEQYF. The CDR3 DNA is TGCAGTGCTAGAAGGGGGCTAGGGGACTTATACGAGCAGTACTTC.